These T cell receptor beta chains were read from a single sample in a study of blood T cell repertoires in COVID-19. The table came from immunoSEQ multiplex PCR; TCRdb's copy has only in-frame clones and leaves some out. The sample contains approximately 94,000 clones, about 85% of which appear only once. The specimen sequenced was peripheral blood. These receptors originate from a man aged 50-59 years with active or convalescent COVID-19. Both conserved end residues are part of each CDR3. D genes are given only for firm matches. The size entry is marked missing in some rows and otherwise reads once, few, many or a size class.

>TRBD2|TRBV7-9|-|TRBJ2-5
TGTGCCAGCAGCTTACGGAGCGGGGGGGAGACCCAGTACTTC
CASSLRSGGETQYF
>TRBD2|TRBV5-8|-|TRBJ2-7
TGTGCCAGCAGCTTAATGAAGACTAGCGGGAGTCCCTACGAGCAGTACTTC
CASSLMKTSGSPYEQYF
>-|TRBV19|-|TRBJ2-3
TGTGCCAGTAGTCCCCGAGTTTCCTCAGATACGCAGTATTTT
CASSPRVSSDTQYF
>TRBD1|TRBV5-1|-|TRBJ1-1
TGCGCCAGCAGGAGAGGGACAGGGGGAAACACTGAAGCTTTCTTT
CASRRGTGGNTEAFF
>-|TRBV29-1|-|TRBJ2-7
TGCAGCGTTCGCCCAGGACAGAACAACGAGCAGTACTTC
CSVRPGQNNEQYF
>-|TRBV14|-|TRBJ1-6
TGTGCCAGCAGCCGGAGGGCCCTCCACTTT
CASSRRALHF
>-|TRBV16|-|TRBJ1-5
TGTGCCAGCAGCCAAAACAGAGTCAATCAGCCCCAGCATTTT
CASSQNRVNQPQHF
>TRBD2|TRBV24-1|few|TRBJ2-1
TGTGCCACCAGTGATTTTGACAGCGGGAGTTCCTACAATGAGCAGTTCTTC
CATSDFDSGSSYNEQFF
>-|TRBV11-3|-|TRBJ2-7
TGTGCCAGCAGCCCCGAACAGGCCTACGAGCAGTACTTC
CASSPEQAYEQYF
>-|TRBV4-1|-|TRBJ1-2
TGCGCCAGCAGACACCAGGGGAAGGACTATGGCTACACCTTC
CASRHQGKDYGYTF
>TRBD1|TRBV11-3|few|TRBJ2-1
TGTGCCAGCAGCTTTGCCCGATATCAGACAGGGGTTAATGAGCAGTTCTTC
CASSFARYQTGVNEQFF
>-|TRBV5-1|-|TRBJ1-5
TGCGCCAGCAGTTATGGACATGATAGCAATCAGCCCCAGCATTTT
CASSYGHDSNQPQHF
>-|TRBV5-1|-|TRBJ2-3
TGCGCCAGCAGCTTGCCCCCCGCAGATACGCAGTATTTT
CASSLPPADTQYF
>-|TRBV3-1/TRBV3-2|-|TRBJ1-1
TGTGCCAGCAGCCAAGTTTGGGGCATGGCTGAAGCTTTCTTT
CASSQVWGMAEAFF
>TRBD2|TRBV7-2|-|TRBJ2-7
TGTGCCAGCAGCCCCTCTAGCGGGCCAATCTACGAGCAGTACTTC
CASSPSSGPIYEQYF
>-|TRBV21-1|-|TRBJ2-1
TGTGCCAGCAGCATTCGTGACAGGGTGTCCTACAATGAGCAGTTCTTC
CASSIRDRVSYNEQFF
>TRBD2|TRBV18|-|TRBJ2-7
TGTGCCAGCTCCTCAGCGGGAGGCCTCTCCTACGAGCAGTACTTC
CASSSAGGLSYEQYF
>-|TRBV7-2|-|TRBJ1-1
TGTGCCAGCAGCTACGGACCGACAGGAATGAACACTGAAGCTTTCTTT
CASSYGPTGMNTEAFF
>TRBD1|TRBV28|-|TRBJ2-7
TGTGCCAGTCGTCTCGGGGGACAGGGATCCTACGAGCAGTACTTC
CASRLGGQGSYEQYF
>-|TRBV9|-|TRBJ2-5
TGTGCCAGCAGCGGGCCTCCGGAGACCCAGTACTTC
CASSGPPETQYF
>TRBD1|TRBV6-4|-|TRBJ1-5
TGTGCCAGCAGTGAACAGGGGAGCGAGCCCCAGCATTTT
CASSEQGSEPQHF
>TRBD1|TRBV18|-|TRBJ1-2
TGTGCCAGCTCACCCCCTTCCTTCGCGGACAGGCATCCATATGGCTACACCTTC
CASSPPSFADRHPYGYTF
>-|TRBV29-1|-|TRBJ1-1
TGCAGCGGGAGGGACGGCCCCATGAACACTGAAGCTTTCTTT
CSGRDGPMNTEAFF
>-|TRBV5-1|-|TRBJ2-5
TGCGCCAGCAGCTTGGCCGGACAACGCCAAGAGACCCAGTACTTC
CASSLAGQRQETQYF
>TRBD2|TRBV7-7|-|TRBJ2-1
TGTGCTAGCAGCTTAACGCTAGCGGGAGTTAATGAGCAGTTCTTC
CASSLTLAGVNEQFF
>TRBD2|TRBV7-9|-|TRBJ2-3
TGTGCCAGCAGCCCAAAGGGGAGGGGCAGCCAAAGCACAGATACGCAGTATTTT
CASSPKGRGSQSTDTQYF
>-|TRBV7-8|few|TRBJ2-7
TGTGCCAGCAGCCGCGGAAGGGGGGGACAGTACTTC
CASSRGRGGQYF
>-|TRBV29-1|-|TRBJ1-4
TGCAGCGTAGGGGCCGGAGGGCAGGGATACGAAAAACTGTTTTTT
CSVGAGGQGYEKLFF
>-|TRBV11-2|-|TRBJ1-1
TGTGCCAGCAGCACACTCGACAGATTTTTTAACACTGAAGCTTTCTTT
CASSTLDRFFNTEAFF
>TRBD2|TRBV10-2|-|TRBJ2-4
TGCGCCAGCAGTGAGCCTCTCTCGCGGGAGGGCCGGAAGGCCAAAAACATTCAGTACTTC
CASSEPLSREGRKAKNIQYF
>-|TRBV12-5|-|TRBJ1-4
TGTGCTAGTGGTCCAGGTGGGGGGACTAATGAAAAACTGTTTTTT
CASGPGGGTNEKLFF
>-|TRBV5-4|-|TRBJ2-5
TGTGCCAGCAGCTTCCTAACCCTAGGGGGGGGAGAGACCCAGTACTTC
CASSFLTLGGGETQYF